These 18 T cell receptor beta chains originate from one sample sequenced in a study of T-cell reconstitution after alpha-beta-depleted transplantation in children. Unique molecular identifiers featured in how the TCRbeta library was prepared. Via MiXCR, TCRdb re-called the PCR reads, giving one row per CDR3 protein. The table lists a few hundred thousand distinct CDR3 sequences, 13% of them singletons. Sequencing used PBMCs, obtained from the stem cell graft. All receptors derive from a human donor who donated a stem cell graft to a child with Fanconi anemia.

This clonotype was seen repeatedly, ten times or more. The chain joins TRBV5-1 to TRBJ2-1; D perhaps matches TRBD1 (5 bases). Germline lookup yields CDR1 SGHRS and CDR2 YFSETQ. Trimming shortened V by 4 bases and J by 9 bases, and 11 bases separated the two germline ends. The CDR3 length is 12 residues. This CDR3 reads CASSPERGEQFF. The CDR3 DNA follows: TGCGCCAGCAGCCCCGAAAGGGGTGAGCAGTTCTTC.

The V call is TRBV5-8, the J call TRBJ2-5; 9 nucleotides line up with TRBD1. The germline CDR1 and CDR2 sequences are SGHTS and YDEGEE. The CDR3 covers 13 residues. V was clipped by 4 bases and J by 7 bases; unmatched bases: 5. The CDR3 DNA reads TGTGCCAGCAGCCCCGGGACAGGGAGGACCCAGTACTTC. Protein: CASSPGTGRTQYF.

Only a few counts were recorded for this clonotype. The genes are TRBV29-1 and TRBJ1-2, with D uncertain. CDR3 size: 13 residues. Germline V lookup: CDR1 SQVTM, CDR2 ANQGSEA. V lost 5 bases to trimming and J lost 0 bases, with 10 bases between them. In nucleotides, the CDR3 is TGCAGCGTTTTGAACACCGCTAACTATGGCTACACCTTC. Translating gives CSVLNTANYGYTF.

The table lists this clonotype with a few counts. The CDR3 region is CASSEVAHTRTDTQYF. The CDR3 region has the DNA TGTGCCAGCAGTGAAGTGGCGCACACGAGAACAGATACGCAGTATTTT. The chain recombines TRBV6-1 with TRBJ2-3; D call uncertain. The CDR3 consists of 16 residues. The V gene lost 1 base and the J gene lost 3 bases, with 14 bases spanning the gap. CDR1 and CDR2 (germline): MNHNS, SASEGT.

The chain recombines TRBV4-3 with TRBJ2-4; D not certain. Germline V CDR1 and CDR2: LGHNA, YSLEER. CDR3 length: 16 residues. The V gene lost 1 base and the J gene lost 1 base, with 11 bases spanning the gap. The CDR3 DNA reads as TGCGCCAGCAGCCAAGGTAGTCCCGGGGCCAAAAACATTCAGTACTTC. Its translation is CASSQGSPGAKNIQYF.

This clonotype occurred many times. The rearrangement uses TRBV7-9 and TRBJ2-7; TRBD1 matches 8 bases. Germline assignment: CDR1 SEHNR and CDR2 FQNEAQ (reference sequence). With 6 bases clipped from V and 2 bases from J, the junction kept 3 bases outside the gene matches. The CDR3 is made up of 13 amino acids. The CDR3 DNA is TGTGCCAGCAGTCCAGGGGGCCCCTACGAGCAGTACGTC. It yields the protein CASSPGGPYEQYV.

This clonotype was detected ten times or more. The V gene is TRBV29-1, the J gene TRBJ2-1, with 14 bases fitting TRBD2. V dropped 4 bases and J dropped 4; count of bases not matched to a gene: 0. The CDR3 contains 14 residues. CDR1 is SQVTM and CDR2 is ANQGSEA in the germline V gene. The CDR3: CSVGLAGGYNEQFF. CDR3 in DNA: TGCAGCGTTGGACTAGCGGGGGGGTACAATGAGCAGTTCTTC.

This clonotype has a handful of counts. The V call is TRBV12-3 or TRBV12-4, the J call TRBJ1-1; D unresolved. V gave up 3 bases and J gave up 5 bases, with 7 bases separating them. The CDR3 extends over 12 amino acids. The CDR3: CASSFVETEAFF. In nucleotides, the CDR3 is TGTGCCAGCAGTTTCGTGGAGACTGAAGCTTTCTTT.

This clonotype was picked up many times. V and J are TRBV20-1 and TRBJ1-1; D is unresolved. Germline V gene data show CDR1 as DFQATT and CDR2 as SNEGSKA (reference sequence). Trimming stripped 5 bases from V and 8 bases from J, with 9 bases between. CDR3 size: 10 residues. CDR3 in DNA: TGCAGTGCTTGGGAAAACGAAGCTTTCTTT. It yields the protein CSAWENEAFF.

The J gene is TRBJ2-1, the V gene TRBV5-5, with D perhaps TRBD1 (6 bases). Germline V lookup: CDR1 SGHKS, CDR2 YYEKEE (reference sequence). CDR3 length equals 15 residues. V lost 2 bases and J 3 bases, leaving 12 bases between the germline ends. CDR3 loop: CASSLGDNYYNEQFF. The CDR3 nucleotides are TGTGCCAGCAGCTTAGGGGACAACTACTACAATGAGCAGTTCTTC.

This clonotype was detected a few times. The chain links TRBV12-3 or TRBV12-4 to TRBJ2-1; TRBD1 agrees at 9 bases. With 8 bases clipped from V and 5 bases from J, the junction kept 7 bases outside the gene matches. CDR3 length: 14 amino acids. The CDR3 reads CASRLDRGHNEQFF. The CDR3 DNA follows: TGTGCCAGCCGGCTGGACAGGGGACACAATGAGCAGTTCTTC.

This clonotype showed up just a few times. This sequence joins TRBV4-1 and TRBJ2-3; 7 positions match TRBD2. CDR3 length: 15 amino acids. The germline gives CDR1 MGHRA, CDR2 YSYEKL. With 4 bases clipped from V and 0 bases from J, the junction kept 4 bases outside the gene matches. As DNA, the CDR3 is TGCGCCAGCAGCCGCGGACTAGGAAGCACAGATACGCAGTATTTT. Residues: CASSRGLGSTDTQYF.

The chain employs TRBV20-1 and TRBJ2-5; perhaps TRBD1 as D (6 bases). CDR3 length: 14 residues. The V gene's germline CDR1 is DFQATT and CDR2 SNEGSKA (reference sequence). V gave up 3 bases and J gave up 4 bases, with 15 bases separating them. The CDR3 is CSARPGQAGETQYF. CDR3 coding DNA: TGCAGTGCTAGGCCGGGACAAGCCGGAGAGACCCAGTACTTC.

This clonotype has only a few counts. The rearrangement uses TRBV12-3 or TRBV12-4 and TRBJ1-5; possibly TRBD1 for D (5 bases). Trimming took off 10 bases at V and 5 bases at J, with 15 bases between the two ends. CDR3 length: 13 residues. DNA for the CDR3: TGTGCCACCGGGGGGGGTCCAGATCAGCCCCAGCATTTT. It codes for CATGGGPDQPQHF.

The V gene is TRBV20-1, the J gene TRBJ2-5, with 10 bases matching TRBD2. The CDR3 contains 15 residues. Germline V gene lookup returns CDR1 DFQATT and CDR2 SNEGSKA (reference sequence). J was trimmed by 3 bases and V by 5 bases; bases with no gene match: 9. The CDR3 region has the DNA TGCAGTGCTCCCACTCTAGCGGGGGCTAAAGAGACCCAGTACTTC. It encodes CSAPTLAGAKETQYF.

Many counts were recorded for this clonotype. The rearrangement uses TRBV6-5 and TRBJ1-2; D is unclear. Germline CDR1 is MNHEY and CDR2 is SVGAGI. V gave up 8 bases and J gave up 3 bases, with 16 bases separating them. This CDR3 region has 14 residues. DNA of the CDR3: TGTGCCAGCCAAGCGACTGGCGGATACTATGGCTACACCTTC. As protein: CASQATGGYYGYTF.

This CDR3 is CSARDQVGQYF. The CDR3 DNA sequence: TGCAGTGCTAGAGATCAAGTCGGCCAGTACTTC. The gene calls are TRBV20-1 and TRBJ2-5; D remains unclear. Germline loops: CDR1 DFQATT, CDR2 SNEGSKA (reference sequence). Trimming took off 0 bases at V and 10 bases at J, with 9 bases between the two ends. The CDR3 contains 11 residues.

The chain is built from TRBV18 and TRBJ1-2; 7 bases are shared with TRBD1. The CDR3 covers 14 residues. V shed 3 bases and J 3 bases; nucleotides not matched to a gene: 4. From germline, CDR1 is KGHSH and CDR2 LQKENI. The CDR3 DNA follows: TGTGCCAGCTCACCTTCTGGGACAGACTATGGCTACACCTTC. Its protein is CASSPSGTDYGYTF.